The source of this T cell receptor beta chain is a study of regulatory T cells in long-lasting Graves disease. As regards this clonotype: As yet, its antigen is unknown.

To make TCR beta libraries, researchers used iRepertoire HTBI primers and Arm-PCR of CDR3 regions. TCRdb itself ran the multiplex PCR reads through MiXCR, one entry per CDR3 protein. Of 400,000 to 600,000 distinct CDR3 sequences listed, around a fifth are singletons. The CDR3 has 13 residues. V dropped 8 bases and J dropped 6 bases, with 16 bases sitting between them. CDR1 and CDR2 from the germline V gene are LNHNV and YYDKDF (reference sequence). Whole-study findings and limits: TCR diversity was lower in persistent Graves' patients than in newly diagnosed ones.

Regarding time point: persistent/refractory GD, antithyroid drugs over 5 years with positive TRAb. Construction of the TCR library relied on RNA isolated from PBMCs. The source was peripheral blood mononuclear cells (PBMCs), collected when the disease was refractory, from a patient treated with antithyroid drugs. The V and J genes are TRBV15 and TRBJ1-1; D is unclear. This TCR was sampled from a female donor with Graves disease. This CDR3 is CATGLGSVAEAFF. The DNA for the CDR3 is TGTGCCACCGGGTTGGGGAGTGTGGCTGAAGCTTTCTTT.